Below, 10 T cell receptor beta chains from the same sample are listed, as sequenced in a study of blood T cell repertoires in COVID-19. Sequenced by immunoSEQ multiplex PCR; TCRdb stores in-frame clones only, minus some. The sample has some 450,000 clones, approximately 90% seen once. Sequenced input: peripheral blood. These receptors were collected from a man aged 18 to 35 with COVID-19, enrolled during active disease.

This chain connects TRBV2 to TRBJ2-7; tentatively, D is TRBD1 (6 bases). Trimming stripped 4 bases from V and 2 bases from J, with 12 bases between. CDR3 length equals 14 residues. The germline gives CDR1 SNHLY, CDR2 FYNNEI. This CDR3 is CASSVYGQPYEQYF. In DNA form, the CDR3 reads TGTGCCAGCAGTGTGTATGGACAGCCCTACGAGCAGTACTTC.

The chain carries TRBV2 and TRBJ2-1, with TRBD2 identical over 12 bases. Unmatched junction bases numbered 9, after V lost 5 bases and J lost 4 bases. Germline loops: CDR1 SNHLY, CDR2 FYNNEI. This CDR3 is 17 amino acids long. CDR3 amino acids: CASSQRLAGVGYNEQFF. CDR3 DNA sequence: TGTGCCAGCAGTCAAAGACTAGCGGGAGTGGGGTACAATGAGCAGTTCTTC.

The chain links TRBV21-1 to TRBJ1-5; the table's D call, TRBD1, has no DNA check behind it. TRBV21-1 represents a pseudogene. This CDR3 contains 16 residues. CDR3 region: CASYLYRAYSNQPQHF. The CDR3 nucleotides read TGTGCCAGCTACTTATACAGGGCTTATAGCAATCAGCCCCAGCATTTT.

The V and J genes are TRBV13 and TRBJ2-7, with 10 bases lining up with TRBD2. Trimming took 5 bases from V and 6 from J; bases not matched to a gene: 13. The CDR3 is 16 residues long. Germline V lookup: CDR1 PRHDT, CDR2 FYEKMQ (reference sequence). The CDR3 spells CASSPGGPLAGVEQYF. In nucleotides, the CDR3 is TGTGCCAGCAGCCCAGGGGGCCCCCTAGCGGGAGTCGAGCAGTACTTC.

J is TRBJ2-7 and V is TRBV4-1, with no clear D. Germline CDR1 is MGHRA and CDR2 is YSYEKL. V lost 4 bases and J 0 bases, leaving 13 bases between the germline ends. This CDR3 has 15 amino acids. The CDR3 protein is CASSPDSLSSYEQYF. The CDR3 nucleotides are TGCGCCAGCAGCCCTGACTCGCTAAGCTCCTACGAGCAGTACTTC.

The CDR3 DNA is TGTGCCTGGAGTATTACTAGCGGAGTGCAGTACTTC. This codes for CAWSITSGVQYF. The rearrangement joins TRBV30 to TRBJ2-7; 8 bases align to TRBD2. From germline, CDR1 is GTSNPN and CDR2 SVGIG (reference sequence). CDR3 length: 12 amino acids. The J segment lost 9 bases and the V segment lost 2 bases, leaving 6 bases of the junction unmatched.

This chain uses TRBV4-2 with TRBJ2-3; no clear D gene. CDR1 is LGHNA, CDR2 YNFKEQ, per germline. CDR3 length equals 13 residues. V gave up 0 bases and J gave up 2 bases, with 3 bases separating them. The CDR3 DNA reads as TGTGCCAGCAGCCAAGATTACACAGATACGCAGTATTTT. Residues: CASSQDYTDTQYF.

J is TRBJ2-1 and V is TRBV7-8; 7 nucleotides agree with TRBD2. The CDR3 length is 15 residues. V trimming: 1 base; J trimming: 4 bases; junction bases outside the gene matches: 4. Germline V gene lookup returns CDR1 SGHVS and CDR2 FQNEAQ. This CDR3 is CASSLVSGYYNEQFF. The CDR3 bases are TGTGCCAGCAGCTTAGTTAGCGGGTATTACAATGAGCAGTTCTTC.

The chain has TRBV4-1 and TRBJ2-7, with 10 bases that match TRBD1. Germline V lookup: CDR1 MGHRA, CDR2 YSYEKL. J lost 5 bases, V lost 1 base, and 5 bases had no gene match. The CDR3 loop spans 15 amino acids. The CDR3 loop reads CASSQVTGGEDEQYF. CDR3 nucleotides: TGCGCCAGCAGCCAAGTGACAGGGGGCGAAGACGAGCAGTACTTC.

The V gene is TRBV7-9, the J gene TRBJ1-1, with D perhaps TRBD1 (6 bases). Trimming cost V 5 bases and J 0 bases, with 16 bases left between them. This CDR3 comprises 16 residues. CDR1 SEHNR and CDR2 FQNEAQ come from the germline V gene (reference sequence). The CDR3 DNA follows: TGTGCCAGCAGCGAAAACTTGGGGGGGCTGAACACTGAAGCTTTCTTT. This codes for CASSENLGGLNTEAFF.